The 18 T cell receptor beta chains given below trace back to one sample, sequenced in a study of blood T cell repertoires in COVID-19. Clones were read by immunoSEQ multiplex PCR, and TCRdb kept only the in-frame ones, dropping some. The sample records about 160,000 clones, more than 85% being singletons. Specimen: peripheral blood. The receptors were sampled from a woman aged 60-75 years with COVID-19, enrolled during active disease.

The V and J genes are TRBV7-2 and TRBJ2-1; D call uncertain. Trimming left V 3 bases short and J 9 bases short, with 9 bases between. Germline V gene data show CDR1 as SGHTA and CDR2 as FQGNSA. The CDR3 runs to 12 residues. CDR3 coding DNA: TGTGCCAGCAGCTTCCTACAGACTGAGCAGTTCTTC. This gives the protein CASSFLQTEQFF.

The V and J genes are TRBV5-5 and TRBJ1-2; D is ambiguous. The CDR3 is 14 amino acids. Germline V gene sequence: CDR1 SGHKS, CDR2 YYEKEE (reference sequence). V was cut by 1 base and J by 1 base, with 8 bases left in between. CDR3 amino acids: CASSLSVINYGYTF. The CDR3 region has the DNA TGTGCCAGCAGCTTGTCAGTCATTAACTATGGCTACACCTTC. The full variable domain, its missing parts supplied by reference TRBV5-5 and TRBJ1-2, is DAGVTQSPTHLIKTRGQQVTLRCSPISGHKSVSWYQQVLGQGPQFIFQYYEKEERGRGNFPDRFSARQFPNYSSELNVNALLLGDSALYLCASSLSVINYGYTFGSGTRLTVV.

This rearrangement joins TRBV10-3 to TRBJ1-5; the match to TRBD1 covers 7 bases. Germline V gene sequence: CDR1 ENHRY, CDR2 SYGVKD. The CDR3 has 15 amino acids. Germline trimming cut 10 bases from V and 5 bases from J; bases unmatched to any gene: 14. CDR3 residues: CATRNRQGNHQPQHF. The CDR3 coding sequence is TGTGCCACCAGAAACAGACAGGGAAATCATCAGCCCCAGCATTTT.

The V gene is TRBV4-1, the J gene TRBJ1-4, with D uncertain. The CDR3 spans 14 residues. Trimming stripped 4 bases from V and 7 bases from J, with 13 bases between. Germline loops: CDR1 MGHRA, CDR2 YSYEKL. For the CDR3, the DNA is TGCGCCAGCAGCCCCCGGGGAGGTAGTGAAAAACTGTTTTTT. This translates into CASSPRGGSEKLFF.

V usage is TRBV4-1 and J usage is TRBJ2-7; TRBD2 agrees at 9 bases. CDR3 size: 16 residues. J gave up 1 base and V 2 bases, and 6 bases lay outside the gene matches. Germline V gene data show CDR1 as MGHRA and CDR2 as YSYEKL. CDR3 amino acids: CASSQPGLAKSYEQYF. The CDR3 coding sequence is TGCGCCAGCAGCCAACCCGGACTAGCGAAATCCTACGAGCAGTACTTC.

The sample holds one count of this clone. J is TRBJ2-7 and V is TRBV7-8; 7 nucleotides agree with TRBD2. The CDR3 spans 15 residues. The V and J ends lost 4 bases and 1 base, in that order; junction bases with no gene match: 7. The V gene's germline CDR1 is SGHVS and CDR2 FQNEAQ. The CDR3 bases are TGTGCCAGCAGCTCCGGGGGGTCCGGGTCCTACGAGCAGTACTTC. Protein: CASSSGGSGSYEQYF.

This clone appeared a few times. The chain couples TRBV27 to TRBJ2-6; TRBD2 is a possible D gene (5 bases). In germline, CDR1 is MNHEY, CDR2 SMNVEV (reference sequence). The CDR3 is 16 amino acids. V lost 8 bases, J lost 0 bases, and 14 bases lay in between. The CDR3 DNA is TGTGCCAGCTTTGGCGGGTCCTACTCTGGGGCCAACGTCCTGACTTTC. Protein product: CASFGGSYSGANVLTF. Full variable domain (rest looked up from reference TRBV27 and TRBJ2-6): EAQVTQNPRYLITVTGKKLTVTCSQNMNHEYMSWYRQDPGLGLRQIYYSMNVEVTDKGDVPEGYKVSRKEKRNFPLILESPSPNQTSLYFCASFGGSYSGANVLTFGAGSRLTVL.

The chain is built from TRBV9 and TRBJ1-2; possibly TRBD1 for D (6 bases). CDR1 is SGDLS, CDR2 YYNGEE, per germline. The CDR3 extends over 15 amino acids. Trimming took off 0 bases at V and 4 bases at J, with 13 bases between the two ends. The CDR3 nucleotides are TGTGCCAGCAGCGTAGAGGACAGAGGGAGCTATGGCTACACCTTC. This codes for CASSVEDRGSYGYTF.

The V call is TRBV30, the J call TRBJ2-3; a weak D match, TRBD2 (5 bases). V dropped 8 bases and J dropped 0 bases, with 21 bases sitting between them. The CDR3 has 16 amino acids. CDR1 is GTSNPN and CDR2 is SVGIG in the germline V gene (reference sequence). CDR3 residues: CAQKPKQLGSTDTQYF. DNA of the CDR3: TGTGCCCAGAAGCCCAAACAACTAGGGAGCACAGATACGCAGTATTTT. The variable domain in full, completed from reference TRBV30 and TRBJ2-3, reads SQTIHQWPATLVQPVGSPLSLECTVEGTSNPNLYWYRQAAGRGLQLLFYSVGIGQISSEVPQNLSASRPQDRQFILSSKKLLLSDSGFYLCAQKPKQLGSTDTQYFGPGTRLTVL.

The rearrangement links TRBV18 to TRBJ1-5; no clear D gene. CDR1 and CDR2 (germline): KGHSH, LQKENI. V lost 6 bases, J lost 2 bases, and 14 bases lay in between. The CDR3 sequence is 15 residues long. In DNA, the CDR3 is TGTGCCAGCTCGATTGGGCGCTCGGGCAATCAGCCCCAGCATTTT. Protein: CASSIGRSGNQPQHF.

The genes are TRBV3-1 (or the pseudogene TRBV3-2) and TRBJ1-6, with D possibly being TRBD1 (5 bases). The CDR3 loop spans 14 amino acids. Germline V lookup: CDR1 LGHDT, CDR2 YNNKEL (reference sequence). Trimming pared 4 bases from V and 9 bases from J, leaving 13 bases between. In nucleotides, the CDR3 is TGTGCCAGCAGCCTGGGGCAGCGGGGTTCACCCCTCCACTTT. Translation: CASSLGQRGSPLHF.

The rearrangement links TRBV9 to TRBJ1-5; D remains ambiguous. The germline CDR1 and CDR2 sequences are SGDLS and YYNGEE. V was clipped by 0 bases and J by 3 bases, with 10 bases between them. The CDR3 sequence is 15 residues long. CDR3 protein: CASSVGSGSNQPQHF. The CDR3, as DNA: TGTGCCAGCAGCGTAGGTTCGGGTTCCAATCAGCCCCAGCATTTT. Variable domain in full (rest from reference TRBV9 and TRBJ1-5): DSGVTQTPKHLITATGQRVTLRCSPRSGDLSVYWYQQSLDQGLQFLIQYYNGEERAKGNILERFSAQQFPDLHSELNLSSLELGDSALYFCASSVGSGSNQPQHFGDGTRLSIL.

V and J are TRBV18 and TRBJ1-2; 7 bases agree with TRBD1. The CDR3 is 14 residues long. The germline CDR1 and CDR2 sequences are KGHSH and LQKENI. The V and J ends lost 2 bases and 4 bases, in that order; junction bases with no gene match: 4. The CDR3, as DNA: TGTGCCAGCTCACCAGACAGGGAAGTCTATGGCTACACCTTC. It encodes CASSPDREVYGYTF.

J is TRBJ2-1 and V is TRBV14; no reliable D call. The germline V gene has CDR1 SGHDN and CDR2 FVKESK. The germline V and J ends were trimmed by 1 base and 8 bases, with 9 bases remaining between them. CDR3 length: 13 residues. As DNA, the CDR3 is TGTGCCAGCAGCCAAGTTACGGTGGATGAGCAGTTCTTC. This gives the protein CASSQVTVDEQFF.

The rearrangement links TRBV6-4 to TRBJ2-7, with TRBD1 matching 9 bases. V gave up 4 bases and J gave up 6 bases; unmatched junction bases: 4. CDR1 is MRHNA, CDR2 SNTAGT, per germline. The CDR3 length is 13 residues. This chain's CDR3 is CASSARQGGEQYF. The CDR3 nucleotides are TGTGCCAGCAGTGCGCGACAGGGGGGCGAGCAGTACTTC.

The V call is TRBV30, the J call TRBJ1-3; D is perhaps TRBD1 (6 bases). Deletions cut 4 bases from V and 2 bases from J, with 24 bases between. The germline CDR1 and CDR2 sequences are GTSNPN and SVGIG (reference sequence). CDR3 size: 18 residues. The CDR3 loop is CAWNGNLGAEATGNTIYF. The CDR3, as DNA: TGTGCCTGGAATGGGAATCTGGGGGCGGAAGCGACTGGAAACACCATATATTTT. The complete variable domain, with remaining parts taken from reference TRBV30 and TRBJ1-3, reads SQTIHQWPATLVQPVGSPLSLECTVEGTSNPNLYWYRQAAGRGLQLLFYSVGIGQISSEVPQNLSASRPQDRQFILSSKKLLLSDSGFYLCAWNGNLGAEATGNTIYFGEGSWLTVV.

The J gene is TRBJ1-1, the V gene TRBV29-1; 7 bases fit TRBD1. Germline CDR1 SQVTM, CDR2 ANQGSEA. J was trimmed by 3 bases and V by 6 bases; bases with no gene match: 10. CDR3 length: 14 residues. This CDR3 reads CSVRQGPMDTEAFF. The CDR3 DNA reads TGCAGCGTCCGACAGGGTCCCATGGACACTGAAGCTTTCTTT.

The chain links TRBV5-1 to TRBJ1-1; tentatively, D is TRBD1 (6 bases). The CDR3 has 15 residues. The germline V gene has CDR1 SGHRS and CDR2 YFSETQ. The ends were cut back, 5 bases at V and 3 bases at J, with 17 bases in the middle. CDR3 nucleotide sequence: TGCGCCAGCAGTTTCCTACAGGGTGGGTACACTGAAGCTTTCTTT. Amino acids: CASSFLQGGYTEAFF.